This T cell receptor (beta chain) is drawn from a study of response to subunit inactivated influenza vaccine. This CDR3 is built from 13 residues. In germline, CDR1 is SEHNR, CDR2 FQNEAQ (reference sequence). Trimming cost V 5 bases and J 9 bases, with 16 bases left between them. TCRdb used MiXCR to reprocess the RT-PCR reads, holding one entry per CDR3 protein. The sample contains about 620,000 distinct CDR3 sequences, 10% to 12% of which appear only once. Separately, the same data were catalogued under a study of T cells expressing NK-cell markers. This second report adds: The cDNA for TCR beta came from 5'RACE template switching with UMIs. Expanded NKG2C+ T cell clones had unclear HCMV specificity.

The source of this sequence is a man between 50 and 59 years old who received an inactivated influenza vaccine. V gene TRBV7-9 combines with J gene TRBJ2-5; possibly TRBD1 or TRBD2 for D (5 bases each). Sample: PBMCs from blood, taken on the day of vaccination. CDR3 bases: TGTGCCAGCAGCCCGGGACCGGTCGGGGCCCAGTACTTC. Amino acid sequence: CASSPGPVGAQYF.